This entry describes one T cell receptor (beta chain). This specimen comes from a study of T cell changes during pregnancy in multiple sclerosis. CDR1 and CDR2 from the germline V gene are SGHTA and FQGNSA. The V gene end was trimmed by 3 bases and the J gene end by 4 bases; junction bases not matched to a gene: 4. This CDR3 region has 14 residues. Profiling relied on immunoSEQ multiplex PCR, and the TCRdb table lists in-frame clones only, not all of them. The data show about 36,000 clones, roughly 92% seen once. The sample consisted of CD4+ T cells from peripheral blood mononuclear cells, taken in the third trimester of pregnancy. The source is a female donor in good health, enrolled as a control in a pregnancy study. The genes are TRBV7-2 and TRBJ2-5, with 8 bases that match TRBD2. CDR3 in DNA: TGTGCCAGCAGCTTGGCGGGGGGAGGAGAGACCCAGTACTTC. Protein: CASSLAGGGETQYF.